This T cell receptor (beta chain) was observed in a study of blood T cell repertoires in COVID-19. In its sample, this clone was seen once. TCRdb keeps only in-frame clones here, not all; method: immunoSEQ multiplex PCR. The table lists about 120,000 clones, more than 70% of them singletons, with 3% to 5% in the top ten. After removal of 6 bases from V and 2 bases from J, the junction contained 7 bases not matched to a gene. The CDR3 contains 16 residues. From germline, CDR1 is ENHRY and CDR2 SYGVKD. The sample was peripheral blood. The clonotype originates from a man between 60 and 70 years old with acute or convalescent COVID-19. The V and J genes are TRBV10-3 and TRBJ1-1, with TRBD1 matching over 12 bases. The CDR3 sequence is CAIRPGTGGHNTEAFF. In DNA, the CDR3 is TGTGCCATCAGACCCGGGACAGGGGGCCACAACACTGAAGCTTTCTTT.